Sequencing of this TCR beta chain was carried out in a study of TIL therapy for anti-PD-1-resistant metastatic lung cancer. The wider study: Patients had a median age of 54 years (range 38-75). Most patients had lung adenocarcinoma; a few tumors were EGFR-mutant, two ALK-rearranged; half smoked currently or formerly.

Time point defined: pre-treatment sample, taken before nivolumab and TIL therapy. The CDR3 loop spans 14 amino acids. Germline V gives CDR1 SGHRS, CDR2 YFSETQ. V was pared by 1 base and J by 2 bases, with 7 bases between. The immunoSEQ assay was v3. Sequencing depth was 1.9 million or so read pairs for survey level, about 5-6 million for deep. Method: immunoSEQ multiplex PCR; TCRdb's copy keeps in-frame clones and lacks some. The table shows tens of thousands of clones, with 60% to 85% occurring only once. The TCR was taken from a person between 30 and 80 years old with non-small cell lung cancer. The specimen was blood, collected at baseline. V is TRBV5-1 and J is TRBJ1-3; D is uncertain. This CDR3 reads CASSLPMAGNTIYF. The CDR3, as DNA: TGCGCCAGCAGCTTGCCGATGGCTGGAAACACCATATATTTT.